The TCR beta chain described here comes from a study of T cell responses to AZD1222 COVID-19 vaccine. Study observations and caveats: Targets within unmutated variant regions were reportedly found for nearly half of spike-specific TCRs. Repertoire sampling happened only post peak T cell response. Researchers report vaccine-associated CD4 TCRs spanning spike, with dominance at 160-218 and 743-854.

Trimming stripped 1 base from V and 7 bases from J, with 7 bases between. The CDR3 runs to 12 residues. Germline CDR1 and CDR2: SGHNT and YENEEA. Worth noting for this clone: What it recognizes is unknown.

Method: immunoSEQ multiplex PCR; TCRdb's copy keeps in-frame clones and lacks some. The repertoire holds roughly 120,000 clones, with 85% to 90% as singletons. The rearrangement links TRBV11-3 to TRBJ1-2; D is perhaps TRBD1 (5 bases). The sequences come from peripheral blood, collected 28 days after the second AZD1222 dose. The source of this sequence is an adult who received the AZD1222 COVID-19 vaccine. CDR3 sequence (DNA): TGTGCCAGCAGCTTAGGGGGGTCTGGCTACACCTTC. Amino acid sequence: CASSLGGSGYTF.